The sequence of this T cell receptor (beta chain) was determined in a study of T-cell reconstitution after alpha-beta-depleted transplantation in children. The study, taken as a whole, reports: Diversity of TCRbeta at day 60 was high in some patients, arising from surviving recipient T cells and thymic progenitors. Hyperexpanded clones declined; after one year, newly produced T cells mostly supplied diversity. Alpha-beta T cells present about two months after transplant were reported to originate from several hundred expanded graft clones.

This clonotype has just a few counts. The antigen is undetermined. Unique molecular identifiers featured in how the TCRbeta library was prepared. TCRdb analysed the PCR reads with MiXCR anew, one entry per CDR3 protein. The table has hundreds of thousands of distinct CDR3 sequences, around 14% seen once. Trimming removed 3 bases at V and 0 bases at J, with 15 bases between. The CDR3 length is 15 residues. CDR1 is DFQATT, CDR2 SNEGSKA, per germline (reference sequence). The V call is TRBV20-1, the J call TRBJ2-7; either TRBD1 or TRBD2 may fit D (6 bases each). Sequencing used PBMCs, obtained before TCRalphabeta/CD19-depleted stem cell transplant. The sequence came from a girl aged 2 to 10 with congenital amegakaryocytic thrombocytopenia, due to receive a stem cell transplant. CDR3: CSARRGAGISYEQYF. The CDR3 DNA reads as TGCAGTGCTAGGAGGGGGGCGGGAATCTCCTACGAGCAGTACTTC.